This TCR beta chain comes out of a study of blood T cell dynamics during melanoma immunotherapy. Across the study: Standard first-line treatment here was pembrolizumab or nivolumab plus ipilimumab in metastatic melanoma. Study outcomes and limitations: Clones driving repertoire changes may be melanoma-specific or general immune activation. Unlike progressors, later disease-control patients had W3 repertoires gaining clonality or diversity.

V lost 0 bases and J 4 bases, leaving 10 bases between the germline ends. CDR1 and CDR2 from the germline V gene are LGHNA and YNFKEQ. This CDR3 spans 14 amino acids. Time point meaning: pre-treatment baseline. Sampling occurred pretreatment (T0) and at week 3 (W3), after cycle one of checkpoint blockade. In the case of this clone: Antigen specificity is unknown.

Measured with immunoSEQ multiplex PCR; TCRdb has only the in-frame clones, and not every one. The sample contains about 24,000 clones, roughly 87% of which appear only once. The sequence came from a human donor with melanoma. The sequencing here drew on blood, taken from a patient treated with checkpoint blockade. J is TRBJ2-7 and V is TRBV4-2; D call uncertain. The CDR3 bases are TGTGCCAGCAGCCAAGAGCTCAGAGTTTACGAGCAGTACTTC. This gives the protein CASSQELRVYEQYF.